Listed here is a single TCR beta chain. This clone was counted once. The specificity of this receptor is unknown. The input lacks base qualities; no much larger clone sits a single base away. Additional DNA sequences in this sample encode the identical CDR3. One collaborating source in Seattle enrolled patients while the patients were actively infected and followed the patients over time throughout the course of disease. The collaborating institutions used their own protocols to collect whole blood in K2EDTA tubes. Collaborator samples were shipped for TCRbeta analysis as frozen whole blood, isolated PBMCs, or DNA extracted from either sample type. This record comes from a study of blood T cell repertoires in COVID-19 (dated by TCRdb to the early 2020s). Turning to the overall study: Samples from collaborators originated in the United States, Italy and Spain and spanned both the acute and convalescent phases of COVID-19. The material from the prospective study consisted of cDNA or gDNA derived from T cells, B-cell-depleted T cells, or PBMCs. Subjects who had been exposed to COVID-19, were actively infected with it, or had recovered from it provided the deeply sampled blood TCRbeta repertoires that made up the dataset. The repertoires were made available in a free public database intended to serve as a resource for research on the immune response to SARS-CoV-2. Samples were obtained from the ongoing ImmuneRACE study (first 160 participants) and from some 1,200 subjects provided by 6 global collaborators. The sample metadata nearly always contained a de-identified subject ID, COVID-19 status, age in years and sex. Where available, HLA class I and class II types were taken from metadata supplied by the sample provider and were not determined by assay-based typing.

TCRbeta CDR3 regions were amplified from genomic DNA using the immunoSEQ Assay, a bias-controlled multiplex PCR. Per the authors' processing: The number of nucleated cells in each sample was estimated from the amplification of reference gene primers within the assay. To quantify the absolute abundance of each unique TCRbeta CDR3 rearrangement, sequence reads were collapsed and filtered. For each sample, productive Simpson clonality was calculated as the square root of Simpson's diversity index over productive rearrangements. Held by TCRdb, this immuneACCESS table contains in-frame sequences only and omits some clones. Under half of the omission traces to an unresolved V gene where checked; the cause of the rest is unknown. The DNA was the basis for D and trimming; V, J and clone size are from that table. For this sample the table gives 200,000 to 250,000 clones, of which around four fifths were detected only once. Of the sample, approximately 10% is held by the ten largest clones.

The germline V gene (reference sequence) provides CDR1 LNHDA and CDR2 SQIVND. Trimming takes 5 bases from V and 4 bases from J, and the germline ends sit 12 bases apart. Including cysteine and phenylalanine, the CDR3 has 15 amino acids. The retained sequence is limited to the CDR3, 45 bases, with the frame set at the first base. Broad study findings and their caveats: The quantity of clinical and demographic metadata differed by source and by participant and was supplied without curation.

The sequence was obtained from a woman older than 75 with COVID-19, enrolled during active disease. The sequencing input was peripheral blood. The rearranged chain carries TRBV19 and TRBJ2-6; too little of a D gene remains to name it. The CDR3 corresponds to CASSPGLLGANVLTF. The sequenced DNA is TGTGCCAGTAGTCCTGGGCTCTTAGGGGCCAACGTCCTGACTTTC. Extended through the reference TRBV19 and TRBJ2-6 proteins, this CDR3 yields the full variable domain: DGGITQSPKYLFRKEGQNVTLSCEQNLNHDAMYWYRQDPGQGLRLIYYSQIVNDFQKGDIAEGYSVSREKKESFPLTVTSAQKNPTAFYLCASSPGLLGANVLTFGAGSRLTVL.